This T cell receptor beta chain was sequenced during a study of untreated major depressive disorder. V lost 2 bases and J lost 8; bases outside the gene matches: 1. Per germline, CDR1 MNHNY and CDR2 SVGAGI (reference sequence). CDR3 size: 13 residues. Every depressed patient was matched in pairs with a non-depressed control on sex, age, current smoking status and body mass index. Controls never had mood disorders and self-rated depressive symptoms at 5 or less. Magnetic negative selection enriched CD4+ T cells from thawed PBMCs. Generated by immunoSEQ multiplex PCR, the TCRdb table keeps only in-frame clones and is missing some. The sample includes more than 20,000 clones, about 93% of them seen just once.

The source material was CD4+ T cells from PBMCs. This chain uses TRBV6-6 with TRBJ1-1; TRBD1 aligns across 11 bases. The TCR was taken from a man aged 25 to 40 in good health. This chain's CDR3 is CASSYGDRGEAFF. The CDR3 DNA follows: TGTGCCAGCAGTTACGGGGACAGGGGGGAAGCTTTCTTT.